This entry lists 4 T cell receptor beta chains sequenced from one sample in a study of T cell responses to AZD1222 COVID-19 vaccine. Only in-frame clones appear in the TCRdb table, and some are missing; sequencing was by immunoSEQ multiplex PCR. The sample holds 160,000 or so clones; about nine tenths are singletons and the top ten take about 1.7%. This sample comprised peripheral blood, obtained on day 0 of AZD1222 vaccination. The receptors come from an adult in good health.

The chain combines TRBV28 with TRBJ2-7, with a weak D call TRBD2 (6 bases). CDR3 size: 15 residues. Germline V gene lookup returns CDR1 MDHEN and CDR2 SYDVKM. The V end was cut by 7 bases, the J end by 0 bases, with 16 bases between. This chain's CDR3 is CASTYSGGNSYEQYF. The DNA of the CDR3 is TGTGCCAGCACCTATTCTGGGGGGAACTCCTACGAGCAGTACTTC.

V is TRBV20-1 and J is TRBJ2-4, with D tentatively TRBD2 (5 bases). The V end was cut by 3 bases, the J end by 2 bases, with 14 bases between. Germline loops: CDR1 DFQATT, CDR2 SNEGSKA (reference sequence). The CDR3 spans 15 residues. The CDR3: CSASSWETPKNIQYF. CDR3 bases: TGCAGTGCTAGTTCGTGGGAGACGCCCAAAAACATTCAGTACTTC.

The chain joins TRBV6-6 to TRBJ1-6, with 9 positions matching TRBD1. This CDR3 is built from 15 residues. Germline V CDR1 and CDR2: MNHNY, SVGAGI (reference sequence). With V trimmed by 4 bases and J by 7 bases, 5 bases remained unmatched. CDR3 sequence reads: CASSSPGQGNSPLHF. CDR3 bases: TGTGCCAGCAGTTCGCCGGGACAGGGCAATTCACCCCTCCACTTT.

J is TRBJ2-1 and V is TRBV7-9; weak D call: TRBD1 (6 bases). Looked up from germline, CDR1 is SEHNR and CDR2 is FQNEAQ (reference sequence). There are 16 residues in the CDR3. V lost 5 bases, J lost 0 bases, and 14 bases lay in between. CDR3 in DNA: TGTGCCAGCAGCCTAGGGACACCGAGCTCCTACAATGAGCAGTTCTTC. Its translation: CASSLGTPSSYNEQFF.